The 26 T cell receptor beta chains below were found in one sample sequenced in a study of CD8+CD57+ T cells in acquired aplastic anemia. The TCR beta profiling, which covered VDJ combination and CDR3 sequence, was carried out using genomic DNA as the template. TCRdb fed the reads into MiXCR, producing one record per CDR3 protein. The table includes tens of thousands of distinct CDR3 sequences, about 73% detected once. Sequencing input: sorted CD4+, CD8+, or CD8+CD57+ T cells (not recorded which) from PBMCs. The receptor set was obtained from a human donor in good health, serving as a control.

In DNA, the CDR3 is TGTGCCACCAGTGAAACAGGGGGAACCTACAATGAGCAGTTCTTC. This codes for CATSETGGTYNEQFF. The gene calls are TRBV24-1 and TRBJ2-1; 8 bases match TRBD1. The CDR3 consists of 15 residues. CDR1 KGHDR and CDR2 SFDVKD come from the germline V gene. With V trimmed by 4 bases and J by 2 bases, 3 bases remained unmatched.

This clonotype was counted once. CDR3 coding DNA: TGCAGCGTTGTTGGTTTCGACAGGGGCGAAGAGACCCAGTACTTC. It specifies CSVVGFDRGEETQYF. The chain employs TRBV29-1 and TRBJ2-5, with 8 bases fitting TRBD1. The junction had 10 bases not matched to a gene; V was cut back by 4 bases and J by 3 bases. The length of the CDR3 is 15 residues. Germline V gene sequence: CDR1 SQVTM, CDR2 ANQGSEA.

The V call is TRBV7-9, the J call TRBJ1-2, with D perhaps matching TRBD1 (5 bases). This CDR3 region has 12 residues. Trimming took off 9 bases at V and 1 base at J, with 9 bases between the two ends. The V gene's germline CDR1 is SEHNR and CDR2 FQNEAQ (reference sequence). The CDR3 bases are TGTGCCAGTAGGGGCAGTAACTATGGCTACACCTTC. It translates to CASRGSNYGYTF.

The chain uses TRBV2 and TRBJ2-7; tentative D call: TRBD1 (5 bases). The ends were cut back, 5 bases at V and 6 bases at J, with 11 bases in the middle. The germline V gene encodes CDR1 SNHLY and CDR2 FYNNEI. The CDR3 runs to 12 residues. CDR3 protein: CASSLGVSEQYF. The CDR3 DNA reads TGTGCCAGCAGTTTAGGGGTCTCCGAGCAGTACTTC.

The chain links TRBV15 to TRBJ1-6; D is ambiguous. The length of the CDR3 is 14 residues. Germline assignment: CDR1 LNHNV and CDR2 YYDKDF (reference sequence). The V and J ends lost 2 bases and 7 bases respectively, with 9 bases between them. CDR3 DNA: TGTGCCACCAGCAGATCGGGCCTCAATTCACCCCTCCACTTT. This encodes CATSRSGLNSPLHF.

The chain joins TRBV2 to TRBJ2-5; D uncertain. Germline CDR1 reads SNHLY; CDR2 reads FYNNEI. Trimming pared 3 bases from V and 3 bases from J, leaving 8 bases between. The CDR3 extends over 13 amino acids. CDR3 in amino acids: CASSETRKETQYF. For the CDR3, the DNA is TGTGCCAGCAGTGAGACCAGAAAAGAGACCCAGTACTTC.

J is TRBJ1-1 and V is TRBV19, with 7 bases that match TRBD1. Unmatched junction bases numbered 3, after V lost 1 base and J lost 4 bases. Germline CDR1 reads LNHDA; CDR2 reads SQIVND (reference sequence). This CDR3 spans 14 amino acids. The CDR3 nucleotides are TGTGCCAGTAGTATAGCGACAGGGACCACTGAAGCTTTCTTT. It is translated as CASSIATGTTEAFF.

The V and J genes are TRBV29-1 and TRBJ2-1; D possibly uses TRBD1 or TRBD2 (6 bases each). Trimming pared 7 bases from V and 6 bases from J, leaving 19 bases between. The CDR3 loop spans 14 amino acids. The V gene's germline CDR1 is SQVTM and CDR2 ANQGSEA. In nucleotides, the CDR3 is TGCAGCGCGAAGGGGGGTCCAAAAGGCAATGAGCAGTTCTTC. This translates into CSAKGGPKGNEQFF.

This CDR3 is CSVARQTQYF. The DNA for the CDR3 is TGCAGCGTTGCCAGGCAGACCCAGTACTTC. The rearrangement uses TRBV29-1 and TRBJ2-5; the D is unclear. Germline loops: CDR1 SQVTM, CDR2 ANQGSEA. The CDR3 is made up of 10 amino acids. Trimming took off 4 bases at V and 6 bases at J, with 6 bases between the two ends.

This rearrangement joins TRBV25-1 to TRBJ2-3, with D tentatively TRBD1 (7 bases). This CDR3 spans 16 amino acids. Germline CDR1 is MGHDK and CDR2 is SYGVNS. Trimming removed 6 bases at V and 1 base at J, with 17 bases between. For the CDR3, the DNA is TGTGCCAGCAGCCCAGGGGGGAGCGGGCGCACAGATACGCAGTATTTT. Translated, it gives CASSPGGSGRTDTQYF.

The gene calls are TRBV20-1 and TRBJ2-3; 7 bases map to TRBD2. The CDR3 has 14 residues. Germline CDR1 DFQATT, CDR2 SNEGSKA (reference sequence). J lost 6 bases, V lost 0 bases, and 6 bases had no gene match. DNA of the CDR3: TGCAGTGCTAGAGAGGGTGGGAGGGCCGATACGCAGTATTTT. Translating gives CSAREGGRADTQYF.

V is TRBV7-9 and J is TRBJ2-7; possible D gene TRBD1, 5 bases. CDR3 length: 12 residues. V shed 1 base and J shed 9 bases, with 10 bases lying between them. CDR1 is SEHNR and CDR2 is FQNEAQ in the germline V gene (reference sequence). In DNA form, the CDR3 reads TGTGCCAGCAGCTTAGTAGGGCAGGGGCAGTACTTC. Translation: CASSLVGQGQYF.

The chain is built from TRBV28 and TRBJ1-6; 10 nucleotides align to TRBD1. Per the germline V gene, CDR1 is MDHEN and CDR2 is SYDVKM. This CDR3 spans 14 amino acids. V was pared by 5 bases and J by 8 bases, with 3 bases of the junction left unmatched. The CDR3 DNA sequence: TGTGCCAGCAGTCCGGGACAGGGGCATTCACCCCTCCACTTT. Its translation: CASSPGQGHSPLHF.

The J gene is TRBJ1-1, the V gene TRBV7-9, with 7 bases lining up with TRBD1. Looked up from germline, CDR1 is SEHNR and CDR2 is FQNEAQ (reference sequence). J gave up 4 bases and V 5 bases, and 10 bases lay outside the gene matches. This CDR3 has 15 residues. The CDR3 spells CASSLRYDRVTEAFF. In DNA, the CDR3 is TGTGCCAGCAGCCTAAGGTATGACAGGGTCACTGAAGCTTTCTTT.

This chain links TRBV7-2 with TRBJ1-2; D possibly corresponds to TRBD1 (5 bases). Trimming took 5 bases from V and 6 from J, leaving 10 bases between them. The CDR3 is made up of 12 amino acids. Germline V gene lookup returns CDR1 SGHTA and CDR2 FQGNSA. For the CDR3, the DNA is TGTGCCAGCAGCCCCTGGGGCCATGGCTACACCTTC. Its translation: CASSPWGHGYTF.

The rearrangement uses TRBV20-1 and TRBJ1-5, with D perhaps matching TRBD1 (5 bases). Trimming left V 4 bases short and J 5 bases short, with 21 bases between. From germline, CDR1 is DFQATT and CDR2 SNEGSKA (reference sequence). The CDR3 spans 16 residues. CDR3 protein: CSAMSEGSVWDQPQHF. CDR3 nucleotide sequence: TGCAGTGCTATGAGCGAGGGGTCGGTTTGGGATCAGCCCCAGCATTTT.

The chain employs TRBV24-1 and TRBJ1-2; the D is unclear. Germline V gives CDR1 KGHDR, CDR2 SFDVKD. The V end was cut by 3 bases, the J end by 3 bases, with 10 bases between. The length of the CDR3 is 14 residues. The CDR3 DNA reads TGTGCCACCAGTGATCCCGGGATGGACTATGGCTACACCTTC. Protein product: CATSDPGMDYGYTF.

This rearrangement joins TRBV19 to TRBJ1-4; D not resolved. Trimming stripped 0 bases from V and 8 bases from J, with 10 bases between. CDR1 LNHDA and CDR2 SQIVND come from the germline V gene (reference sequence). The length of the CDR3 is 14 residues. In DNA, the CDR3 is TGTGCCAGTAGTATAGATCGAGGTGTCGAAAAACTGTTTTTT. Its protein is CASSIDRGVEKLFF. Using reference TRBV19 and TRBJ1-4 for the parts outside the CDR3, the full variable domain is DGGITQSPKYLFRKEGQNVTLSCEQNLNHDAMYWYRQDPGQGLRLIYYSQIVNDFQKGDIAEGYSVSREKKESFPLTVTSAQKNPTAFYLCASSIDRGVEKLFFGSGTQLSVL.

The chain has TRBV19 and TRBJ2-5; D is perhaps TRBD2 (6 bases). The V and J ends lost 4 bases and 2 bases respectively, with 14 bases between them. CDR3 size: 15 residues. Germline V gene data show CDR1 as LNHDA and CDR2 as SQIVND (reference sequence). The CDR3 reads CASSRGGAEQETQYF. DNA for the CDR3: TGTGCCAGTAGTAGAGGAGGGGCCGAACAAGAGACCCAGTACTTC. The entire variable domain, with the rest obtained from reference TRBV19 and TRBJ2-5, is as follows: DGGITQSPKYLFRKEGQNVTLSCEQNLNHDAMYWYRQDPGQGLRLIYYSQIVNDFQKGDIAEGYSVSREKKESFPLTVTSAQKNPTAFYLCASSRGGAEQETQYFGPGTRLLVL.

In DNA form, the CDR3 reads TGTGCCAGCAGTTTGGTGACTACTGAAGCTTTCTTT. Its translation: CASSLVTTEAFF. The V gene is TRBV12-3 or TRBV12-4, the J gene TRBJ1-1; D gene ambiguous. Trimming stripped 3 bases from V and 5 bases from J, with 7 bases between. This CDR3 is 12 amino acids long.

V is TRBV24-1 and J is TRBJ2-1; 13 bases match TRBD2. The germline V gene encodes CDR1 KGHDR and CDR2 SFDVKD. This CDR3 spans 14 amino acids. Trimming cost V 3 bases and J 11 bases; bases outside gene matches: 3. Written as DNA, the CDR3 is TGTGCCACCAGTGATGGACTAGCGGGAGCACAGCAGTTCTTC. The encoded protein is CATSDGLAGAQQFF.

This CDR3 is CAISATDTQYF. As DNA, the CDR3 is TGTGCCATCAGCGCCACAGATACGCAGTATTTT. The chain carries TRBV10-3 and TRBJ2-3; D is unclear. CDR3 length: 11 residues. CDR1 and CDR2 from the germline V gene are ENHRY and SYGVKD. Trimming took 6 bases from V and 2 from J, leaving 3 bases between them.

V gene TRBV25-1 combines with J gene TRBJ2-1; 9 bases are shared with TRBD1. Losses at the gene ends were 5 bases for V and 4 bases for J; bases not matched to a gene: 9. This CDR3 is built from 16 residues. The germline CDR1 and CDR2 sequences are MGHDK and SYGVNS. The CDR3 region is CASSILWGQGYNEQFF. The CDR3 DNA sequence: TGTGCCAGCAGTATTCTCTGGGGACAGGGTTACAATGAGCAGTTCTTC.

The V and J genes are TRBV19 and TRBJ1-6; TRBD1 agrees at 7 bases. The V gene's germline CDR1 is LNHDA and CDR2 SQIVND (reference sequence). CDR3 length equals 13 residues. Trimming at V came to 8 bases and at J to 10 bases, leaving 8 bases not matched to a gene. CDR3 sequence: CASHPTGPSPLHF. CDR3 bases: TGTGCCAGTCACCCGACAGGGCCCTCACCCCTCCACTTT.

This clonotype was observed many times. This rearrangement joins TRBV30 to TRBJ2-7; 9 nucleotides agree with TRBD1. V lost 2 bases, J lost 8 bases, and 13 bases stayed unmatched. CDR1 is GTSNPN and CDR2 is SVGIG in the germline V gene (reference sequence). The CDR3 extends over 15 amino acids. The CDR3 region is CAWSSKGQGVSKQYF. DNA for the CDR3: TGTGCCTGGAGTTCCAAGGGACAGGGAGTCAGTAAGCAGTACTTC.

Ten or more counts support this clonotype. The chain recombines TRBV5-7 with TRBJ2-7; the D gene is possibly TRBD1 (5 bases). TRBV5-7 is an ORF, and what it does is uncertain. The germline V and J ends were trimmed by 0 bases and 7 bases, with 11 bases remaining between them. This CDR3 has 13 amino acids. The CDR3 loop reads CASSLGTGGEQYF. As DNA, the CDR3 is TGTGCCAGCAGCTTGGGTACAGGCGGAGAGCAGTACTTC.